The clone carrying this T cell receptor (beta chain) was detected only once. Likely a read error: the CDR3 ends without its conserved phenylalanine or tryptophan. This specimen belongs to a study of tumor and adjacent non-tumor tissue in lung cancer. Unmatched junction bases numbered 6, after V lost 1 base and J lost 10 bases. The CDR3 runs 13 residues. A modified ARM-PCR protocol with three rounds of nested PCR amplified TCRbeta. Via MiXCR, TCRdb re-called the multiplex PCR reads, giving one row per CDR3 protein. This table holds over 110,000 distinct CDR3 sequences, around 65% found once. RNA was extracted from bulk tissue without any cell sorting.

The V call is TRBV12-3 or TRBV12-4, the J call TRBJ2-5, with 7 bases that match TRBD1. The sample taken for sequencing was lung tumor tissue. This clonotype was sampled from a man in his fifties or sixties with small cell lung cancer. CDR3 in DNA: TGTGCCAGCAGTTTAGAGACAGGGATTGTCCAGTACCTC. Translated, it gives CASSLETGIVQYL.